The 22 T cell receptor beta chains below come from one sample, sequenced in a study of cytomegalovirus exposure and HLA in healthy donors. Amplification used 60 Vbeta primers and 13 Jbeta primers. TCRdb keeps only in-frame clones here, not all; method: immunoSEQ multiplex PCR. Here the sample spans some 150,000 clones, more than 80% being singletons. The sample comprised PBMCs. The receptor set was obtained from a middle-aged woman in good health and CMV-seropositive.

The chain joins TRBV9 to TRBJ1-4, with TRBD1 identical over 11 bases. This CDR3 has 16 amino acids. In germline, CDR1 is SGDLS, CDR2 YYNGEE. The trim removed 0 bases at V and 7 bases at J, leaving 5 bases unmatched. The CDR3 DNA sequence: TGTGCCAGCAGCGTAGGGGGGACAGGGGGGATTGAAAAACTGTTTTTT. Protein sequence: CASSVGGTGGIEKLFF. The whole variable domain, remainder taken from reference TRBV9 and TRBJ1-4, is DSGVTQTPKHLITATGQRVTLRCSPRSGDLSVYWYQQSLDQGLQFLIQYYNGEERAKGNILERFSAQQFPDLHSELNLSSLELGDSALYFCASSVGGTGGIEKLFFGSGTQLSVL.

This clone was detected only once. V is TRBV4-3 and J is TRBJ2-5; 9 bases align to TRBD2. Trimming took 2 bases from V and 2 from J; bases not matched to a gene: 6. In germline, CDR1 is LGHNA, CDR2 YSLEER. This CDR3 is 16 amino acids long. As DNA, the CDR3 is TGCGCCAGCAGCCAACAAGCGGGGGGCCTGCAAGAGACCCAGTACTTC. Translated, it gives CASSQQAGGLQETQYF.

The chain carries TRBV28 and TRBJ2-2, with a weak D call TRBD1 (5 bases). V lost 2 bases to trimming and J lost 7 bases, with 5 bases between them. Germline V lookup: CDR1 MDHEN, CDR2 SYDVKM. The CDR3 has 12 amino acids. Here the CDR3 DNA reads TGTGCCAGCAGTTTAAGGGGCGGGGAGCTGTTTTTT. Protein product: CASSLRGGELFF.

The chain carries TRBV5-1 and TRBJ2-1; 11 nucleotides align to TRBD2. The CDR3 is made up of 16 amino acids. With 3 bases clipped from V and 7 bases from J, the junction kept 9 bases outside the gene matches. Germline lookup yields CDR1 SGHRS and CDR2 YFSETQ. DNA of the CDR3: TGCGCCAGCAGCTCCGTAATTACTAGCGGGAGTAATGAGCAGTTCTTC. This sequence encodes CASSSVITSGSNEQFF.

The count of this clone is one. The J gene is TRBJ2-7, the V gene TRBV6-1, with D maybe TRBD2 (5 bases). Germline assignment: CDR1 MNHNS and CDR2 SASEGT. Trimming shortened V by 2 bases and J by 3 bases, and 14 bases separated the two germline ends. CDR3 size: 15 residues. The CDR3 spells CASSEPQRTFYEQYF. CDR3 bases: TGTGCCAGCAGTGAACCCCAGCGGACTTTCTACGAGCAGTACTTC.

CDR3 residues: CASTLGDTQYF. Here the CDR3 DNA reads TGTGCCAGCACCCTAGGAGATACGCAGTATTTT. The chain has TRBV6-1 and TRBJ2-3; the D is unclear. The V end was cut by 7 bases, the J end by 5 bases, with 7 bases between. The CDR3 is made up of 11 amino acids. The germline CDR1 and CDR2 sequences are MNHNS and SASEGT.

This clone was observed a few times. The CDR3 region has the DNA TGTGCCAGCAGCCAAGTGCGGGACAGGAGCCTTCAAGAGACCCAGTACTTC. Protein sequence: CASSQVRDRSLQETQYF. The chain links TRBV14 to TRBJ2-5; 8 positions agree with TRBD1. The CDR3 is 17 residues long. Germline V gene lookup returns CDR1 SGHDN and CDR2 FVKESK. Trimming at V came to 1 base and at J to 2 bases, leaving 9 bases not matched to a gene.

The rearrangement links TRBV30 to TRBJ1-1; D unresolved. The CDR3 extends over 12 amino acids. V lost 2 bases, J lost 5 bases, and 9 bases lay in between. Germline V gene sequence: CDR1 GTSNPN, CDR2 SVGIG (reference sequence). The CDR3 DNA reads TGTGCCTGGAGTTGGGAGCGGACTGAAGCTTTCTTT. Translating it yields CAWSWERTEAFF.

The chain carries TRBV6-5 and TRBJ2-2, with 10 bases identical to TRBD2. The CDR3 covers 14 residues. With V trimmed by 2 bases and J by 6 bases, 0 bases remained unmatched. Germline V CDR1 and CDR2: MNHEY, SVGAGI. As DNA, the CDR3 is TGTGCCAGCAGTTACCTAGCGGGAGCCGGGGAGCTGTTTTTT. It encodes CASSYLAGAGELFF.

The V and J genes are TRBV6-5 and TRBJ2-3, with D tentatively TRBD2 (6 bases). Germline CDR1 reads MNHEY; CDR2 reads SVGAGI. The V and J ends lost 8 bases and 7 bases respectively, with 7 bases between them. This CDR3 region has 10 residues. The CDR3 DNA follows: TGTGCCAGCCGGGAGAATACGCAGTATTTT. The encoded protein is CASRENTQYF.

This sequence joins TRBV5-3 and TRBJ2-1, with 14 nucleotides matching TRBD2. TRBV5-3 is classed as an ORF, of uncertain function. This CDR3 spans 16 amino acids. Germline trimming cut 3 bases from V and 7 bases from J; bases unmatched to any gene: 6. CDR3 DNA sequence: TGTGCCAGAAGCTCCCGACTAGCGGGGGGGACTAATGAGCAGTTCTTC. Residues: CARSSRLAGGTNEQFF.

This chain uses TRBV9 with TRBJ1-2; a possible D gene is TRBD1 (5 bases). The CDR3 contains 14 residues. Germline-derived CDR1 and CDR2 are SGDLS and YYNGEE. V was clipped by 3 bases and J by 8 bases, with 17 bases between them. Written as DNA, the CDR3 is TGTGCCAGCAGCGCGTCAGGGCAAGGTAACGGCTACACCTTC. As protein: CASSASGQGNGYTF.

This rearrangement joins TRBV7-9 to TRBJ1-6; TRBD1 matches 9 bases. Looked up from germline, CDR1 is SEHNR and CDR2 is FQNEAQ (reference sequence). Germline trimming cut 4 bases from V and 14 bases from J; bases unmatched to any gene: 12. The CDR3 is 15 residues long. In DNA, the CDR3 is TGTGCCAGCAGCTCTGGGACAGGGAATTTTGTCACCCTCCACTTT. Encoded protein: CASSSGTGNFVTLHF.

The chain links TRBV19 to TRBJ2-1, with TRBD1 identical over 10 bases. Germline CDR1 reads LNHDA; CDR2 reads SQIVND (reference sequence). J gave up 7 bases and V 4 bases, and 4 bases lay outside the gene matches. The CDR3 covers 14 residues. The DNA for the CDR3 is TGTGCCAGTAGTACAAGGACAGGGGGGAATGAGCAGTTCTTC. Its translation is CASSTRTGGNEQFF.

The chain carries TRBV9 and TRBJ2-3; 8 bases line up with TRBD2. The germline CDR1 and CDR2 sequences are SGDLS and YYNGEE. This CDR3 has 16 amino acids. V lost 0 bases, J lost 2 bases, and 5 bases stayed unmatched. The CDR3 sequence is CASSVGLAGITDTQYF. CDR3 coding DNA: TGTGCCAGCAGCGTAGGGCTAGCGGGTATCACAGATACGCAGTATTTT.

This clone was recorded once. The chain joins TRBV4-2 to TRBJ2-7; D may be TRBD1 (5 bases). The CDR3 has 13 residues. Germline V gene lookup returns CDR1 LGHNA and CDR2 YNFKEQ. V lost 0 bases and J 5 bases, leaving 8 bases between the germline ends. DNA of the CDR3: TGTGCCAGCAGCCAAGATCGCAGGGACGAGCAGTACTTC. This translates into CASSQDRRDEQYF.

This clone has just a few counts. The chain carries TRBV18 and TRBJ2-2, with D perhaps TRBD2 (5 bases). Germline V gene lookup returns CDR1 KGHSH and CDR2 LQKENI. The CDR3 covers 15 residues. Trimming removed 3 bases from V and 4 bases from J, with 12 bases in between. The CDR3 region has the DNA TGTGCCAGCTCACCTGATGGGAGTTTCACCGGGGAGCTGTTTTTT. Translation: CASSPDGSFTGELFF.

For this clone: A read error may account for a junction end that differs from germline. This rearrangement joins TRBV6-5 to TRBJ2-2; D perhaps matches TRBD1 (5 bases). CDR3 length: 16 amino acids. Germline V gene sequence: CDR1 MNHEY, CDR2 SVGAGI. The CDR3 DNA follows: TGTGCCAGCAGTTACTCTCGGGCAGGGAACTCCGGGGAGCTGTTTTTT. Translation: CASSYSRAGNSGELFF.

This clone was detected a few times. The chain links TRBV18 to TRBJ1-1; a possible D gene is TRBD1 (6 bases). The CDR3 is 13 residues long. Germline V lookup: CDR1 KGHSH, CDR2 LQKENI. V was trimmed by 2 bases and J by 6 bases, leaving 10 bases between them. CDR3 loop: CASSPNRASEAFF. The DNA for the CDR3 is TGTGCCAGCTCACCAAACAGGGCGTCTGAAGCTTTCTTT.

The V gene is TRBV5-4, the J gene TRBJ2-7, with TRBD2 identical over 7 bases. V gave up 0 bases and J gave up 5 bases; unmatched junction bases: 5. The V gene's germline CDR1 is SGHNT and CDR2 YYREEE (reference sequence). The CDR3 extends over 14 amino acids. CDR3 in DNA: TGTGCCAGCAGCTTGGGGGGGACTACCAACGAGCAGTACTTC. Encoded protein: CASSLGGTTNEQYF.

In DNA form, the CDR3 reads TGTGCCAGCACCCAACCCACTCGACAGATAACCGGGGAGCTGTTTTTT. Amino acids: CASTQPTRQITGELFF. The chain couples TRBV7-2 to TRBJ2-2; possibly TRBD1 for D (5 bases). Germline loops: CDR1 SGHTA, CDR2 FQGNSA. There are 16 residues in the CDR3. V was cut by 7 bases and J by 5 bases, with 20 bases left in between.

The chain joins TRBV6-1 to TRBJ1-2, with TRBD1 matching 7 bases. J was trimmed by 8 bases and V by 9 bases; bases with no gene match: 15. Germline V gene data show CDR1 as MNHNS and CDR2 as SASEGT. The CDR3 contains 14 residues. CDR3 region: CASQQGWERGGYTF. In nucleotides, the CDR3 is TGTGCCAGTCAACAGGGGTGGGAGAGAGGAGGCTACACCTTC.